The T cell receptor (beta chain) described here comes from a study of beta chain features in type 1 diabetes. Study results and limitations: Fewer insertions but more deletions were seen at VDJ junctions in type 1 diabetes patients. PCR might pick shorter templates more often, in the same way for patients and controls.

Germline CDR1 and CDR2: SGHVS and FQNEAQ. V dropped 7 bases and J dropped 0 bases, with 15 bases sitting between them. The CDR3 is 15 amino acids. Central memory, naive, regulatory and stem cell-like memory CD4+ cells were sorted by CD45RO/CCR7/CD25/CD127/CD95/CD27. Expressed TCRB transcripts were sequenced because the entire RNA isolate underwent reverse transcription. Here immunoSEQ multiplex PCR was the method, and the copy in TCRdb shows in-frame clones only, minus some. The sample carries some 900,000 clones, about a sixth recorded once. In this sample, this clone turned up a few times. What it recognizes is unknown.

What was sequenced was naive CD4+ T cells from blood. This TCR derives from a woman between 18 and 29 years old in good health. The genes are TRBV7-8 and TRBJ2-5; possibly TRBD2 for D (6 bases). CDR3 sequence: CASKKTGTYQETQYF. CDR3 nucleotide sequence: TGTGCCAGCAAAAAAACTGGGACTTACCAAGAGACCCAGTACTTC.